Following are 20 T cell receptor beta chains from one sample sequenced in a study of blood T cell repertoires in COVID-19. Using immunoSEQ multiplex PCR, the repertoire was profiled, and TCRdb retains in-frame clones only, with some absent. The sample records more than 150,000 clones, approximately 88% being singletons. The sample was peripheral blood. These receptors were taken from a woman aged 55-69 years with acute or convalescent COVID-19.

The chain recombines TRBV7-9 with TRBJ2-3; tentative D call: TRBD1 (5 bases). The germline V and J ends were trimmed by 1 base and 7 bases, with 21 bases remaining between them. This CDR3 comprises 17 residues. Looked up from germline, CDR1 is SEHNR and CDR2 is FQNEAQ (reference sequence). The CDR3 is CASSLGEMGQGSHTQYF. The CDR3 bases are TGTGCCAGCAGCTTAGGAGAAATGGGTCAGGGTAGCCATACGCAGTATTTT.

This chain uses TRBV29-1 with TRBJ2-7, with D perhaps TRBD1 (6 bases). CDR3 length: 14 residues. With 6 bases removed from V and 0 bases from J, the gap between germline ends came to 15 bases. Germline CDR1 SQVTM, CDR2 ANQGSEA. This CDR3 is CSVAGTRSSYEQYF. The CDR3 nucleotides read TGCAGCGTGGCTGGGACACGGAGCTCCTACGAGCAGTACTTC.

The chain joins TRBV11-1 to TRBJ1-3, with 8 positions matching TRBD1. The trim removed 6 bases at V and 3 bases at J, leaving 4 bases unmatched. CDR3 length equals 14 residues. The V gene's germline CDR1 is SGHAT and CDR2 FQDESV (reference sequence). The CDR3 loop is CASSRRGLGNTIYF. In DNA form, the CDR3 reads TGTGCCAGCAGTCGCAGGGGGCTTGGAAACACCATATATTTT.

The rearrangement joins TRBV15 to TRBJ2-5; 14 bases align to TRBD2. Germline lookup yields CDR1 LNHNV and CDR2 YYDKDF (reference sequence). The ends lost 8 bases at V and 7 bases at J; junction bases unmatched: 6. This CDR3 has 14 residues. The DNA for the CDR3 is TGTGCCACCCGGACTAGCGGGGGGCGGGGGACCCAGTACTTC. Protein sequence: CATRTSGGRGTQYF.

The chain carries TRBV6-5 and TRBJ2-5; D perhaps matches TRBD2 (6 bases). Trimming removed 6 bases at V and 5 bases at J, with 19 bases between. This CDR3 region has 15 residues. Germline V gives CDR1 MNHEY, CDR2 SVGAGI. The CDR3 region is CASRPGSHIPETQYF. CDR3 in DNA: TGTGCCAGCAGACCCGGGAGCCACATCCCGGAGACCCAGTACTTC.

The chain uses TRBV7-2 and TRBJ1-1; D gene unclear. V shed 1 base and J shed 1 base, with 10 bases lying between them. Germline CDR1 SGHTA, CDR2 FQGNSA. The CDR3 runs to 15 residues. In nucleotides, the CDR3 is TGTGCCAGCAGCTTAGGGCCCAACAGGAACACTGAAGCTTTCTTT. It codes for CASSLGPNRNTEAFF.

The V and J genes are TRBV28 and TRBJ1-2; unclear D gene. The CDR3 sequence is 16 residues long. Germline values: CDR1 MDHEN, CDR2 SYDVKM. V gave up 6 bases and J gave up 8 bases, with 25 bases separating them. This chain's CDR3 is CASSLTGSPPHIGYTF. CDR3 DNA sequence: TGTGCCAGCAGCCTGACGGGGTCGCCCCCCCATATAGGCTACACCTTC.

This sequence joins TRBV4-2 and TRBJ2-7; the match to TRBD1 covers 7 bases. Germline trimming cut 1 base from V and 2 bases from J; bases unmatched to any gene: 5. Looked up from germline, CDR1 is LGHNA and CDR2 is YNFKEQ. CDR3 length: 15 amino acids. The CDR3 coding sequence is TGTGCCAGCAGCCAAGGGGACAGAGCCACCTACGAGCAGTACTTC. This encodes CASSQGDRATYEQYF.

The rearrangement links TRBV5-1 to TRBJ2-7, with 7 nucleotides matching TRBD1. Germline-derived CDR1 and CDR2 are SGHRS and YFSETQ. V dropped 4 bases and J dropped 3; count of bases not matched to a gene: 13. The CDR3 is made up of 16 amino acids. In nucleotides, the CDR3 is TGCGCCAGCAGCCTATCTGACAGGGAAATCTTCTACGAGCAGTACTTC. Its translation: CASSLSDREIFYEQYF.

The chain has TRBV4-3 and TRBJ2-3, with D possibly matching TRBD1 (6 bases). V lost 4 bases, J lost 3 bases, and 8 bases lay in between. CDR1 is LGHNA, CDR2 YSLEER, per germline. The CDR3 loop spans 13 amino acids. The CDR3 here is CASSRTATDTQYF. The DNA for the CDR3 is TGCGCCAGCAGCCGGACAGCGACAGATACGCAGTATTTT.

The chain uses TRBV9 and TRBJ2-5; TRBD2 agrees at 11 bases. CDR1 is SGDLS and CDR2 is YYNGEE in the germline V gene. There are 14 residues in the CDR3. J was trimmed by 3 bases and V by 4 bases; bases with no gene match: 2. CDR3 in amino acids: CASSSGLAEETQYF. The DNA for the CDR3 is TGTGCCAGCAGCTCGGGACTAGCGGAAGAGACCCAGTACTTC. Together with reference TRBV9 and TRBJ2-5, the CDR3 gives the full variable domain: DSGVTQTPKHLITATGQRVTLRCSPRSGDLSVYWYQQSLDQGLQFLIQYYNGEERAKGNILERFSAQQFPDLHSELNLSSLELGDSALYFCASSSGLAEETQYFGPGTRLLVL.

The V call is TRBV7-8, the J call TRBJ1-1, with a weak D call TRBD1 (5 bases). Trimming cost V 4 bases and J 11 bases, with 17 bases left between them. This CDR3 region has 13 residues. The germline gives CDR1 SGHVS, CDR2 FQNEAQ. The CDR3 loop is CASSSGLPMKAFF. CDR3 coding DNA: TGTGCCAGCAGCTCGGGACTGCCGATGAAGGCTTTCTTT.

The genes are TRBV19 and TRBJ1-3, with D maybe TRBD1 (6 bases). CDR1 LNHDA and CDR2 SQIVND come from the germline V gene (reference sequence). The CDR3 consists of 15 residues. V dropped 5 bases and J dropped 3 bases, with 14 bases sitting between them. The CDR3 DNA is TGTGCCAGTAGTTCCAAGGGGGGGCTTGGAAACACCATATATTTT. It translates to CASSSKGGLGNTIYF.

The rearrangement links TRBV13 to TRBJ1-6; TRBD1 agrees at 10 bases. The CDR3 is made up of 15 amino acids. Germline CDR1 reads PRHDT; CDR2 reads FYEKMQ (reference sequence). The ends lost 0 bases at V and 12 bases at J; junction bases unmatched: 5. CDR3 residues: CASSLGGQGFLPLHF. CDR3 DNA: TGTGCCAGCAGCTTAGGGGGACAGGGGTTCTTACCCCTCCACTTT.

The count of this clone is one. The V call is TRBV6-2 or TRBV6-3, the J call TRBJ1-2; 7 nucleotides line up with TRBD1. Looked up from germline, CDR1 is MNHEY and CDR2 is SVGEGT. The CDR3 has 13 amino acids. With V trimmed by 5 bases and J by 5 bases, 5 bases remained unmatched. CDR3 nucleotide sequence: TGTGCCAGCAGTAATACAGGGGATTATGGCTACACCTTC. Its translation is CASSNTGDYGYTF.

The chain links TRBV6-5 to TRBJ1-2; 9 bases are shared with TRBD1. The CDR3 spans 13 residues. J gave up 8 bases and V 6 bases, and 7 bases lay outside the gene matches. Germline CDR1 MNHEY, CDR2 SVGAGI. CDR3 coding DNA: TGTGCCAGCAGGTCACAGGGGGCCGGAGGCTACACCTTC. Translation: CASRSQGAGGYTF.

This chain connects TRBV18 to TRBJ1-1; 8 bases line up with TRBD1. This CDR3 has 15 amino acids. Germline V gene data show CDR1 as KGHSH and CDR2 as LQKENI. J lost 4 bases, V lost 3 bases, and 7 bases had no gene match. CDR3 sequence: CASSPIQGAGTEAFF. The CDR3 region has the DNA TGTGCCAGCTCACCGATTCAGGGGGCCGGCACTGAAGCTTTCTTT.

The chain is built from TRBV28 and TRBJ1-1, with D perhaps matching TRBD1 (5 bases). The V gene lost 2 bases and the J gene lost 0 bases, with 10 bases spanning the gap. The CDR3 is 15 residues long. Germline assignment: CDR1 MDHEN and CDR2 SYDVKM. The CDR3 region has the DNA TGTGCCAGCAGTTTACGCGGGACGGTGAACACTGAAGCTTTCTTT. This gives the protein CASSLRGTVNTEAFF.

The chain couples TRBV9 to TRBJ2-7; D unresolved. Trimming removed 0 bases from V and 3 bases from J, with 10 bases in between. The CDR3 length is 14 residues. Germline CDR1 reads SGDLS; CDR2 reads YYNGEE. This chain's CDR3 is CASSVGARNYEQYF. CDR3 DNA sequence: TGTGCCAGCAGCGTAGGGGCCAGAAACTACGAGCAGTACTTC.

The chain is built from TRBV7-2 and TRBJ2-1; TRBD2 aligns across 14 bases. Germline lookup yields CDR1 SGHTA and CDR2 FQGNSA. The ends lost 5 bases at V and 9 bases at J; junction bases unmatched: 12. CDR3 size: 17 residues. CDR3 amino acids: CASSPQTSGGGRGEQFF. The CDR3 DNA is TGTGCCAGCAGCCCCCAGACTAGCGGGGGGGGTCGAGGTGAGCAGTTCTTC.